Below are 13 T cell receptor beta chains sequenced from a single sample in a study of blood T cell repertoires in COVID-19. Using immunoSEQ multiplex PCR, the repertoire was profiled, and TCRdb retains in-frame clones only, with some absent. Among a few hundred thousand clones listed, 80% to 90% were seen once. The sample taken for sequencing was PBMCs or T cells enriched from blood (not recorded which). These receptor sequences come from a man aged 40-55 years in a cohort exposed to, infected with or recovered from COVID-19 (not recorded which).

The chain uses TRBV4-1 and TRBJ1-1; D is uncertain. From germline, CDR1 is MGHRA and CDR2 YSYEKL. The CDR3 loop spans 16 amino acids. V was pared by 1 base and J by 1 base, with 13 bases between. CDR3 coding DNA: TGCGCCAGCAGCCAAGGTGGCGGGATGGGGAACACTGAAGCTTTCTTT. It encodes CASSQGGGMGNTEAFF.

The chain links TRBV10-2 to TRBJ2-5; 7 bases agree with TRBD1. Looked up from germline, CDR1 is WSHSY and CDR2 is SAAADI. J gave up 5 bases and V 5 bases, and 8 bases lay outside the gene matches. The CDR3 consists of 14 residues. The CDR3 loop is CASSRTGDRETQYF. The CDR3 DNA follows: TGCGCCAGCAGTCGGACAGGAGACAGGGAGACCCAGTACTTC.

The rearrangement uses TRBV25-1 and TRBJ1-1; the D is unclear. Per the germline V gene, CDR1 is MGHDK and CDR2 is SYGVNS. Trimming took off 6 bases at V and 4 bases at J, with 6 bases between the two ends. The CDR3 spans 11 residues. CDR3 residues: CASRQRTEAFF. Written as DNA, the CDR3 is TGTGCCAGCAGACAACGCACTGAAGCTTTCTTT.

This chain joins TRBV3-1 (or the pseudogene TRBV3-2) and TRBJ2-2; tentatively, D is TRBD2 (6 bases). V was cut by 3 bases and J by 0 bases, with 14 bases left in between. The CDR3 loop spans 17 amino acids. Germline values: CDR1 LGHDT, CDR2 YNNKEL (reference sequence). The CDR3 is CASSHTGTFANTGELFF. The CDR3, as DNA: TGTGCCAGCAGCCATACGGGGACTTTCGCGAACACCGGGGAGCTGTTTTTT.

The gene calls are TRBV6-5 and TRBJ1-4, with D possibly TRBD1 on 5 matching bases. The CDR3 length is 13 residues. Looked up from germline, CDR1 is MNHEY and CDR2 is SVGAGI. Trimming left V 6 bases short and J 5 bases short, with 10 bases between. The chain's CDR3 is CASRTVLNEKLFF. Here the CDR3 DNA reads TGTGCCAGCAGGACAGTTCTGAATGAAAAACTGTTTTTT.

V and J are TRBV28 and TRBJ1-2; D is unresolved. V was cut by 3 bases and J by 0 bases, with 8 bases left in between. This CDR3 has 14 residues. Germline-derived CDR1 and CDR2 are MDHEN and SYDVKM. The DNA for the CDR3 is TGTGCCAGCAGTTTTGAGGTCCCTAACTATGGCTACACCTTC. It yields the protein CASSFEVPNYGYTF.

The sample holds one count of this clone. The CDR3 reads CASSAGTARGEKLFF. The CDR3 nucleotides are TGTGCCAGCAGCGCCGGGACAGCACGAGGGGAAAAACTGTTTTTT. The V call is TRBV6-5, the J call TRBJ1-4, with 7 bases lining up with TRBD1. V dropped 6 bases and J dropped 8; count of bases not matched to a gene: 12. The CDR3 is made up of 15 amino acids. CDR1 and CDR2 from the germline V gene are MNHEY and SVGAGI.

This clone was seen a handful of times. One junction end disagrees with the germline gene, perhaps due to a read error. The gene calls are TRBV24-1 and TRBJ2-1; possible D gene TRBD2, 5 bases. The CDR3 totals 13 residues. Germline V CDR1 and CDR2: KGHDR, SFDVKD. The CDR3 nucleotides are TGTGCCACCGGTGAGGGCCGCTACAATGAGCAGTTCTTC. It specifies CATGEGRYNEQFF.

The chain combines TRBV5-6 with TRBJ1-3; maybe TRBD1 (5 bases). This CDR3 region has 15 residues. V was shortened by 2 bases and J by 2 bases, with 11 bases between the two germline ends. The germline V gene has CDR1 SGHDT and CDR2 YYEEEE. CDR3 region: CASSFLTDAGNTIYF. Here the CDR3 DNA reads TGTGCCAGCAGCTTTTTGACAGACGCTGGAAACACCATATATTTT.

This sequence joins TRBV29-1 and TRBJ1-5, with 8 bases matching TRBD1. V lost 5 bases and J lost 4; bases outside the gene matches: 4. Looked up from germline, CDR1 is SQVTM and CDR2 is ANQGSEA. The CDR3 runs 13 residues. Written as DNA, the CDR3 is TGCAGCGTTAAGGACAGGGAGAATCAGCCCCAGCATTTT. Protein: CSVKDRENQPQHF. Full variable domain (missing parts from reference TRBV29-1 and TRBJ1-5): SAVISQKPSRDICQRGTSLTIQCQVDSQVTMMFWYRQQPGQSLTLIATANQGSEATYESGFVIDKFPISRPNLTFSTLTVSNMSPEDSSIYLCSVKDRENQPQHFGDGTRLSIL.

The V and J genes are TRBV7-9 and TRBJ1-1, with TRBD1 matching over 7 bases. Per the germline V gene, CDR1 is SEHNR and CDR2 is FQNEAQ (reference sequence). Trimming at V came to 1 base and at J to 7 bases, leaving 6 bases not matched to a gene. CDR3 length: 14 amino acids. The CDR3 reads CASSLEGGESEAFF. The CDR3, as DNA: TGTGCCAGCAGCTTAGAAGGGGGCGAGAGTGAAGCTTTCTTT.

The chain combines TRBV19 with TRBJ1-1, with 12 bases matching TRBD1. The junction had 11 bases not matched to a gene; V was cut back by 5 bases and J by 10 bases. There are 15 residues in the CDR3. Germline V gives CDR1 LNHDA, CDR2 SQIVND (reference sequence). CDR3: CASSYRDRGLYRAFF. CDR3 DNA sequence: TGTGCCAGTAGTTACCGGGACAGGGGGCTGTATCGAGCTTTCTTT.

The chain employs TRBV7-2 and TRBJ1-3; D is unresolved. There are 16 residues in the CDR3. Germline V gives CDR1 SGHTA, CDR2 FQGNSA. The V gene lost 5 bases and the J gene lost 0 bases, with 14 bases spanning the gap. CDR3: CASSLAGLSSGNTIYF. The CDR3 nucleotides read TGTGCCAGCAGCCTCGCCGGTCTGAGCTCTGGAAACACCATATATTTT.